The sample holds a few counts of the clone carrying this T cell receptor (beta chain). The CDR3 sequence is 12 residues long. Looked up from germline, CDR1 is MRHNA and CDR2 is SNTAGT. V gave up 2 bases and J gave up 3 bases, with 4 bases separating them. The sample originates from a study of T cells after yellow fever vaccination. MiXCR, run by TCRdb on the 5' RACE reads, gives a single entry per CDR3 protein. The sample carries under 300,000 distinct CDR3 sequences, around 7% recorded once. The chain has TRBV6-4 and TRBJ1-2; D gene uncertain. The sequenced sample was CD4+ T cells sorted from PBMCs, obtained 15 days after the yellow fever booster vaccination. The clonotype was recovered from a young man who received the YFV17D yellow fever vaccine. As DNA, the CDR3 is TGTGCCAGCAGTGACGGACACTATGGCTACACCTTC. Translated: CASSDGHYGYTF.